This entry concerns a single TCR beta chain. The antigen is unknown. The source of the sample is a study of vaccination and CD4 T cells after COVID-19. As to treatment: roughly 11-day PBMC culture with coronavirus spike peptide pools or control peptides (ViraFEST assay). The J segment lost 6 bases and the V segment lost 4 bases, leaving 7 bases of the junction unmatched. CDR3 length: 15 amino acids. CDR1 and CDR2 (germline): SGDLS, YYNGEE. Researchers used the Oncomine TCR Beta short-read assay to sequence DNA from cultured CD4+ T cells. TCRdb fed the PCR reads into MiXCR, producing one record per CDR3 protein. The table shows just over 15,000 distinct CDR3 sequences, with under 60% occurring only once.

The source is a human donor who had recovered from COVID-19. The chain is built from TRBV9 and TRBJ2-2; 9 bases agree with TRBD1. This specimen was CD4+ T cells from blood, cultured in vitro, taken before SARS-CoV-2 vaccination. The CDR3 is CASSRRQGDPGELFF. The CDR3 DNA sequence: TGTGCCAGCAGCAGACGACAGGGGGATCCCGGGGAGCTGTTTTTT.